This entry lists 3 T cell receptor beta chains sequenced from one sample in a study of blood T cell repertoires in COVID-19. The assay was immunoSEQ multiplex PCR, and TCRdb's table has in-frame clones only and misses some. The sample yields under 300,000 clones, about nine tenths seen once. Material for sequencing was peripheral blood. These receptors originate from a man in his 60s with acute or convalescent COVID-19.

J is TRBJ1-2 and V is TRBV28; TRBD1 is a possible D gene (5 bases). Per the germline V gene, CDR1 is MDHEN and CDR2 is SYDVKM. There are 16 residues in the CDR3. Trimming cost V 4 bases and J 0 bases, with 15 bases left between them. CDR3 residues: CASSSSGTETNYGYTF. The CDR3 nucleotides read TGTGCCAGCAGTTCCAGCGGGACCGAAACTAACTATGGCTACACCTTC.

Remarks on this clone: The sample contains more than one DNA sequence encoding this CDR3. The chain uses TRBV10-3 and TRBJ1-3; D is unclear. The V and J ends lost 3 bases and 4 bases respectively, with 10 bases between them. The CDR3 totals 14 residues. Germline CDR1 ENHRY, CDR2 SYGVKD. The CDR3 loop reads CAISEAGSGNTIYF. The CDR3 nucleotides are TGTGCCATCAGTGAAGCGGGTAGCGGAAACACCATATATTTT.

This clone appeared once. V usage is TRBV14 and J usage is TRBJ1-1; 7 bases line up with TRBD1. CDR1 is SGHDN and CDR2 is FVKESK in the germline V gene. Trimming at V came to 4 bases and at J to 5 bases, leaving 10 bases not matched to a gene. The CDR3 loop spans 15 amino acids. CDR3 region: CASSPSTGARTEAFF. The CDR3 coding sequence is TGTGCCAGCAGCCCCTCAACAGGGGCGAGGACTGAAGCTTTCTTT.